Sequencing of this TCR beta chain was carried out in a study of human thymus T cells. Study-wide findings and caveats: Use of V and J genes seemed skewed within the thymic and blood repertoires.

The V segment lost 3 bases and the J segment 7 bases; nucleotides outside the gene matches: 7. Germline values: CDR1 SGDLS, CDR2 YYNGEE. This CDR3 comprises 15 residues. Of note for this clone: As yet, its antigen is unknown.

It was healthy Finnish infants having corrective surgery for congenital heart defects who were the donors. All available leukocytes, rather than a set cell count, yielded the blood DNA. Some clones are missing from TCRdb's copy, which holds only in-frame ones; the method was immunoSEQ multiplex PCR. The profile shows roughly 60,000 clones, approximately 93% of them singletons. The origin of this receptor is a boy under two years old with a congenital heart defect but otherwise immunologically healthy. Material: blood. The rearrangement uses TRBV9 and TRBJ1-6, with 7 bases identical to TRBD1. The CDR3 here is CASSETGSRNSPLHF. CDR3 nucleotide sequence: TGTGCCAGCAGCGAGACAGGGAGTAGGAATTCACCCCTCCACTTT.